This T cell receptor (beta chain) was captured in a study of cytomegalovirus exposure and HLA in healthy donors. General study findings and limits: A list of around 150 TCR beta chains associated with cytomegalovirus was given.

As for this clone: What it binds is unknown.

The CDR3 loop spans 14 amino acids. V lost 5 bases and J 5 bases, leaving 15 bases between the germline ends. CDR1 and CDR2 from the germline V gene are SGHTA and FQGNSA. 13 Jbeta primers and 60 Vbeta primers were used for the PCR. The method was immunoSEQ multiplex PCR; TCRdb's version includes in-frame clones alone and lacks a portion of them. The data hold approximately 140,000 clones, with around 77% observed a single time. The sequence derives from a woman aged 55-69 years in good health and CMV-seronegative. The sequencing sample was made of PBMCs. The chain joins TRBV7-2 to TRBJ2-5, with TRBD1 as a possible D gene (6 bases). In DNA form, the CDR3 reads TGTGCCAGCAGCCCGTACAGGGCGGCGGAGACCCAGTACTTC. This encodes CASSPYRAAETQYF. The entire variable domain, with the rest obtained from reference TRBV7-2 and TRBJ2-5, is as follows: GAGVSQSPSNKVTEKGKDVELRCDPISGHTALYWYRQSLGQGLEFLIYFQGNSAPDKSGLPSDRFSAERTGGSVSTLTIQRTQQEDSAVYLCASSPYRAAETQYFGPGTRLLVL.